These 5 T cell receptor beta chains originate from one sample sequenced in a study of blood T cell repertoires in COVID-19. The data were produced by immunoSEQ multiplex PCR, yet TCRdb's version contains in-frame clones alone and is incomplete. Of hundreds of thousands of clones listed, around 87% are singletons. The sequenced sample consisted of PBMCs or T cells enriched from blood (not recorded which). The receptor set was obtained from a woman aged 18-30 years with acute COVID-19.

J is TRBJ2-7 and V is TRBV13; 7 positions match TRBD1. The length of the CDR3 is 14 residues. The ends lost 4 bases at V and 1 base at J; junction bases unmatched: 4. Germline values: CDR1 PRHDT, CDR2 FYEKMQ (reference sequence). CDR3 sequence (DNA): TGTGCCAGCAGCTCCCGGGACAGATCCTACGAGCAGTACTTC. This codes for CASSSRDRSYEQYF.

The sample holds one count of this clone. The chain recombines TRBV13 with TRBJ2-4; D not resolved. Looked up from germline, CDR1 is PRHDT and CDR2 is FYEKMQ (reference sequence). V was shortened by 2 bases and J by 6 bases, with 5 bases between the two germline ends. The CDR3 totals 12 residues. The CDR3 reads CASSLRLNIQYF. CDR3 DNA sequence: TGTGCCAGCAGCTTAAGACTAAACATTCAGTACTTC.

The J gene is TRBJ2-5, the V gene TRBV15; 8 bases map to TRBD2. After removal of 5 bases from V and 4 bases from J, the junction contained 18 bases not matched to a gene. In germline, CDR1 is LNHNV, CDR2 YYDKDF (reference sequence). The CDR3 extends over 18 amino acids. The CDR3 DNA is TGTGCCACCAGCGGATCGAGGCTGGGAGCGGGAGCGGGAGAGACCCAGTACTTC. It specifies CATSGSRLGAGAGETQYF. Looking up the rest from reference TRBV15 and TRBJ2-5 gives the full variable domain: DAMVIQNPRYQVTQFGKPVTLSCSQTLNHNVMYWYQQKSSQAPKLLFHYYDKDFNNEADTPDNFQSRRPNTSFCFLDIRSPGLGDTAMYLCATSGSRLGAGAGETQYFGPGTRLLVL.

The chain uses TRBV28 and TRBJ1-2; maybe TRBD1 (6 bases). The CDR3 sequence is 15 residues long. The ends were cut back, 6 bases at V and 0 bases at J, with 14 bases in the middle. Germline V CDR1 and CDR2: MDHEN, SYDVKM. The DNA of the CDR3 is TGTGCCAGCAGCCTAGGACAGACCACTAACTATGGCTACACCTTC. Translating gives CASSLGQTTNYGYTF.

CDR3 protein: CASSDFNSGSDTQYF. CDR3 sequence (DNA): TGCGCCAGCAGTGACTTTAATTCAGGGTCCGATACGCAGTATTTT. The chain has TRBV10-2 and TRBJ2-3, with D possibly matching TRBD1 (5 bases). The CDR3 runs to 15 residues. Germline-derived CDR1 and CDR2 are WSHSY and SAAADI. Trimming left V 3 bases short and J 6 bases short, with 16 bases between.